This passage covers 23 T cell receptor beta chains from one sample sequenced in a study of T cell responses to AZD1222 COVID-19 vaccine. The protocol was immunoSEQ multiplex PCR, while the TCRdb copy is restricted to in-frame clones and leaves out a portion. The table includes about 140,000 clones, approximately 90% detected once. The sample here was peripheral blood, taken 28 days after the second AZD1222 dose. These TCRs come from an adult who received the AZD1222 COVID-19 vaccine.

The chain links TRBV18 to TRBJ1-3; the match to TRBD1 covers 8 bases. This CDR3 contains 15 residues. Germline loops: CDR1 KGHSH, CDR2 LQKENI. After removal of 3 bases from V and 0 bases from J, the junction contained 1 base not matched to a gene. CDR3 coding DNA: TGTGCCAGCTCACCCGGACAGGGCTCTGGAAACACCATATATTTT. Amino acid sequence: CASSPGQGSGNTIYF.

The genes are TRBV9 and TRBJ1-6, with 9 bases identical to TRBD1. The trim removed 3 bases at V and 12 bases at J, leaving 7 bases unmatched. The CDR3 runs to 14 residues. The germline gives CDR1 SGDLS, CDR2 YYNGEE. CDR3 coding DNA: TGTGCCAGCAGCGGGACAGGGGAAACGGAACCCCTCCACTTT. Translation: CASSGTGETEPLHF.

The chain is built from TRBV18 and TRBJ1-2, with D possibly being TRBD1 (5 bases). CDR1 and CDR2 from the germline V gene are KGHSH and LQKENI. This CDR3 is built from 16 residues. Trimming removed 0 bases from V and 4 bases from J, with 15 bases in between. The CDR3 DNA reads TGTGCCAGCTCACCACCCGGGGGAAGTCGGTCCTATGGCTACACCTTC. Its protein is CASSPPGGSRSYGYTF.

V usage is TRBV11-2 and J usage is TRBJ1-4; D uncertain. This CDR3 contains 11 residues. Germline V gene data show CDR1 as SGHAT and CDR2 as FQNNGV. Between the trimmed V and J ends, which lost 5 bases and 4 bases, there was a span of 2 bases. The CDR3 here is CASSSNEKLFF. DNA of the CDR3: TGTGCCAGCAGCAGTAATGAAAAACTGTTTTTT.

The chain's CDR3 is CASSSGGRGKYF. In nucleotides, the CDR3 is TGTGCCAGCAGTTCGGGCGGGAGAGGCAAGTACTTC. The rearrangement links TRBV6-2 or TRBV6-3 to TRBJ2-7; 7 bases are shared with TRBD2. Germline lookup yields CDR1 MNHEY and CDR2 SVGEGT. The J segment lost 11 bases and the V segment lost 4 bases, leaving 8 bases of the junction unmatched. CDR3 length: 12 amino acids.

The chain links TRBV3-1 (or the pseudogene TRBV3-2) to TRBJ1-6, with TRBD1 as a possible D gene (5 bases). Per the germline V gene, CDR1 is LGHDT and CDR2 is YNNKEL (reference sequence). The CDR3 extends over 13 amino acids. V was trimmed by 3 bases and J by 6 bases, leaving 6 bases between them. CDR3 in amino acids: CASSQGRNSPLHF. For the CDR3, the DNA is TGTGCCAGCAGCCAGGGACGTAATTCACCCCTCCACTTT.

The rearrangement joins TRBV28 to TRBJ2-1; no definite D call. Germline CDR1 reads MDHEN; CDR2 reads SYDVKM. Trimming took 10 bases from V and 9 from J, leaving 16 bases between them. The length of the CDR3 is 12 residues. DNA for the CDR3: TGTGCCACTGGGTGGGGATATGGTGAGCAGTTCTTC. It encodes CATGWGYGEQFF.

V and J are TRBV7-3 and TRBJ1-2; the D is unclear. The CDR3 is 13 amino acids. CDR1 and CDR2 (germline): SGHTA, FQGTGA. The V and J ends lost 5 bases and 3 bases respectively, with 10 bases between them. The CDR3 DNA reads TGTGCCAGCAGCCCCGGGGAAGACTATGGCTACACCTTC. Residues: CASSPGEDYGYTF. Full variable domain (outside the CDR3, taken from reference TRBV7-3 and TRBJ1-2): GAGVSQTPSNKVTEKGKYVELRCDPISGHTALYWYRQSLGQGPEFLIYFQGTGAADDSGLPNDRFFAVRPEGSVSTLKIQRTERGDSAVYLCASSPGEDYGYTFGSGTRLTVV.

The chain couples TRBV27 to TRBJ2-7, with 11 bases fitting TRBD2. The germline V gene has CDR1 MNHEY and CDR2 SMNVEV (reference sequence). V gave up 5 bases and J gave up 2 bases; unmatched junction bases: 5. This CDR3 is 15 amino acids long. DNA of the CDR3: TGTGCCAGCAGTCTAGCGGGAGGTACTGCCTACGAGCAGTACTTC. It is translated as CASSLAGGTAYEQYF.

The V call is TRBV7-2, the J call TRBJ2-1; 14 bases are a match to TRBD2. CDR3 length: 15 residues. Germline V gives CDR1 SGHTA, CDR2 FQGNSA. The J segment lost 10 bases and the V segment lost 5 bases, leaving 7 bases of the junction unmatched. The CDR3 DNA reads TGTGCCAGCAGCCGGACTAGCGGGGGGTCAATGGAGCAGTTCTTC. Translation gives CASSRTSGGSMEQFF.

This clone showed up just once. This chain joins TRBV12-3 or TRBV12-4 and TRBJ1-2; D gene unclear. CDR3 length: 13 amino acids. Trimming removed 1 base at V and 4 bases at J, with 7 bases between. The CDR3 DNA is TGTGCCAGCAGTTTAGGACGGATCTATGGCTACACCTTC. It is translated as CASSLGRIYGYTF.

The CDR3 region is CASRRGLLFADTQYF. CDR3 nucleotide sequence: TGTGCCAGCCGGCGGGGATTACTTTTTGCAGATACGCAGTATTTT. The V gene is TRBV19, the J gene TRBJ2-3, with a weak D call TRBD2 (6 bases). The CDR3 spans 15 residues. Germline V gene sequence: CDR1 LNHDA, CDR2 SQIVND (reference sequence). The ends were cut back, 9 bases at V and 4 bases at J, with 20 bases in the middle.

The chain uses TRBV13 and TRBJ2-1, with D possibly being TRBD2 (6 bases). V was cut by 4 bases and J by 5 bases, with 21 bases left in between. The V gene's germline CDR1 is PRHDT and CDR2 FYEKMQ (reference sequence). The CDR3 covers 17 residues. Here the CDR3 reads CASSSEPYRDSDNEQFF. CDR3 bases: TGTGCCAGCAGCTCCGAACCTTACCGGGACTCTGACAATGAGCAGTTCTTC.

The rearrangement uses TRBV2 and TRBJ2-5; D not certain. CDR1 is SNHLY and CDR2 is FYNNEI in the germline V gene. Trimming took off 4 bases at V and 2 bases at J, with 11 bases between the two ends. This CDR3 comprises 14 residues. The CDR3 reads CASSGVKWQETQYF. The CDR3 DNA reads as TGTGCCAGCAGTGGGGTAAAATGGCAAGAGACCCAGTACTTC.

The J gene is TRBJ2-3, the V gene TRBV2; 8 nucleotides align to TRBD2. The V and J ends lost 4 bases and 4 bases, in that order; junction bases with no gene match: 4. Germline assignment: CDR1 SNHLY and CDR2 FYNNEI. The CDR3 contains 14 residues. The CDR3 DNA sequence: TGTGCCAGCAGTGTCGGGAGGGCGCCAGATACGCAGTATTTT. Residues: CASSVGRAPDTQYF.

This clone came up a few times. J is TRBJ2-7 and V is TRBV28; 9 bases are shared with TRBD2. The CDR3 runs 20 residues. V lost 3 bases and J lost 3; bases outside the gene matches: 21. CDR1 MDHEN and CDR2 SYDVKM come from the germline V gene. Written as DNA, the CDR3 is TGTGCCAGCAGTTTGACGTGGGGTAGCGGGAGTTCTGGGGGCCACTACGAGCAGTACTTC. Protein product: CASSLTWGSGSSGGHYEQYF.

Many counts were recorded for this clone. The chain employs TRBV28 and TRBJ2-5; TRBD2 aligns across 7 bases. V gave up 11 bases and J gave up 3 bases; unmatched junction bases: 9. CDR1 is MDHEN and CDR2 is SYDVKM in the germline V gene. This CDR3 contains 13 residues. The CDR3 protein is CASGGTPEETQYF. For the CDR3, the DNA is TGTGCCTCCGGGGGGACGCCCGAAGAGACCCAGTACTTC.

The V gene is TRBV7-9, the J gene TRBJ2-1; either TRBD1 or TRBD2 may supply D (6 bases each). The CDR3 contains 13 residues. Trimming pared 3 bases from V and 8 bases from J, leaving 11 bases between. CDR1 SEHNR and CDR2 FQNEAQ come from the germline V gene (reference sequence). CDR3 protein: CASSFWGADEQFF. CDR3 nucleotides: TGTGCCAGCAGCTTTTGGGGGGCCGATGAGCAGTTCTTC.

A single count supports this clone. The V call is TRBV14, the J call TRBJ1-3; D gene uncertain. Trimming removed 4 bases from V and 6 bases from J, with 7 bases in between. Germline V lookup: CDR1 SGHDN, CDR2 FVKESK. The CDR3 has 12 residues. CDR3 sequence (DNA): TGTGCCAGCAGCCTTCAGTTAAACACCATATATTTT. Its protein product is CASSLQLNTIYF. Complete variable domain (other parts from reference TRBV14 and TRBJ1-3): EAGVTQFPSHSVIEKGQTVTLRCDPISGHDNLYWYRRVMGKEIKFLLHFVKESKQDESGMPNNRFLAERTGGTYSTLKVQPAELEDSGVYFCASSLQLNTIYFGEGSWLTVV.

The chain joins TRBV7-2 to TRBJ2-7, with D uncertain. V lost 4 bases and J 0 bases, leaving 7 bases between the germline ends. Germline CDR1 is SGHTA and CDR2 is FQGNSA. This CDR3 comprises 13 residues. The CDR3 is CASSSAISYEQYF. Written as DNA, the CDR3 is TGTGCCAGCAGCTCAGCTATCTCCTACGAGCAGTACTTC.

V and J are TRBV7-2 and TRBJ2-5; D possibly corresponds to TRBD1 (5 bases). The germline V gene has CDR1 SGHTA and CDR2 FQGNSA. This CDR3 spans 15 amino acids. V was trimmed by 0 bases and J by 1 base, leaving 9 bases between them. The CDR3 loop reads CASSLARVSQETQYF. CDR3 sequence (DNA): TGTGCCAGCAGCTTAGCCAGGGTTAGCCAAGAGACCCAGTACTTC.

This chain connects TRBV28 to TRBJ1-1, with TRBD1 matching over 7 bases. Germline loops: CDR1 MDHEN, CDR2 SYDVKM. After removal of 7 bases from V and 4 bases from J, the junction contained 6 bases not matched to a gene. This CDR3 has 13 residues. The CDR3 DNA follows: TGTGCCAGCAATCAGGGGGTCGGCACTGAAGCTTTCTTT. The encoded protein is CASNQGVGTEAFF. Full variable domain (rest looked up from reference TRBV28 and TRBJ1-1): DVKVTQSSRYLVKRTGEKVFLECVQDMDHENMFWYRQDPGLGLRLIYFSYDVKMKEKGDIPEGYSVSREKKERFSLILESASTNQTSMYLCASNQGVGTEAFFGQGTRLTVV.

The chain links TRBV9 to TRBJ2-1; D is ambiguous. This CDR3 region has 15 residues. Germline V gene sequence: CDR1 SGDLS, CDR2 YYNGEE. The germline V and J ends were trimmed by 4 bases and 0 bases, with 11 bases remaining between them. The DNA of the CDR3 is TGTGCCAGCAGCACCCACGCTAGCTCCTACAATGAGCAGTTCTTC. Translating gives CASSTHASSYNEQFF.